This paragraph reports one T cell receptor beta chain. CDR1 and CDR2 (germline): SGHVS, FNYEAQ. Trimming shortened V by 5 bases and J by 9 bases, and 20 bases separated the two germline ends. The CDR3 sequence is 15 residues long. The data derive from a study of human T cells and chemical hapten exposure. TCRdb itself ran the RACE reads through MiXCR, one entry per CDR3 protein. The repertoire holds tens of thousands of distinct CDR3 sequences, with roughly 12% as singletons. The time point is: pre-sensitization, week 0. The sample's treatment: therapeutic diphenylcyclopropenone sensitization with weekly scalp DPC.

The receptor was isolated from a young woman with alopecia areata. Some clones in this sample may be carry-over from other donors' samples. The sequenced sample was whole blood, obtained in connection with sensitization to the hapten diphenylcyclopropenone (DPC). The V call is TRBV7-6, the J call TRBJ1-5; D is unclear. The DNA for the CDR3 is TGTGCCAGCAGCCCTGGAGGGAGGCTACCAAGGCCCCAGCATTTT. Protein: CASSPGGRLPRPQHF.